Below are 14 T cell receptor beta chains sequenced from a single sample in a study of T cells after yellow fever vaccination. One entry per CDR3 protein results from TCRdb running MiXCR on the 5' RACE reads. The sample has hundreds of thousands of distinct CDR3 sequences, less than 20% seen once. The sample here was PBMCs, taken 15 days after the yellow fever booster vaccination. The receptors here all came from a man under 40 who received the YFV17D yellow fever vaccine.

The gene calls are TRBV12-3 or TRBV12-4 and TRBJ2-7; TRBD2 matches at 13 bases. V shed 5 bases, J shed 7 bases, and the junction held 8 bases outside the gene matches. This CDR3 spans 15 amino acids. Written as DNA, the CDR3 is TGTGCCAGCAGTCGGCGGACTAGCGGGAGCGGTGAGCAGTACTTC. This codes for CASSRRTSGSGEQYF.

The rearrangement uses TRBV20-1 and TRBJ2-7; D ambiguous. The V end lost 3 bases, the J end lost 4 bases, and 13 bases lay between the germline ends. The CDR3 extends over 13 amino acids. Germline assignment: CDR1 DFQATT and CDR2 SNEGSKA (reference sequence). The DNA for the CDR3 is TGCAGTGCTAGTGCCAGAGGCTATTACGAGCAGTACTTC. This sequence encodes CSASARGYYEQYF.

This clonotype was recorded a few times. The chain links TRBV20-1 to TRBJ1-1; possibly TRBD1 for D (5 bases). Germline V CDR1 and CDR2: DFQATT, SNEGSKA (reference sequence). The CDR3 totals 14 residues. Trimming removed 4 bases from V and 3 bases from J, with 15 bases in between. CDR3 nucleotides: TGCAGTGCTAATTCACAAGGGGCGGACACTGAAGCTTTCTTT. It encodes CSANSQGADTEAFF.

This clonotype was found a few times. This sequence joins TRBV20-1 and TRBJ2-2; 8 nucleotides line up with TRBD2. The CDR3 loop spans 15 amino acids. The ends lost 6 bases at V and 6 bases at J; junction bases unmatched: 12. CDR1 and CDR2 (germline): DFQATT, SNEGSKA (reference sequence). CDR3 protein: CSAPLSGRGPGELFF. The CDR3 nucleotides are TGCAGTGCCCCCTTAAGCGGGAGAGGTCCCGGGGAGCTGTTTTTT.

This clonotype showed up just a few times. The J gene is TRBJ2-5, the V gene TRBV18; 7 nucleotides line up with TRBD1. V dropped 6 bases and J dropped 3; count of bases not matched to a gene: 10. Germline lookup yields CDR1 KGHSH and CDR2 LQKENI. The CDR3 sequence is 15 residues long. The CDR3 region is CASSRDQGVKETQYF. The CDR3 bases are TGTGCCAGCTCGCGAGACCAGGGGGTTAAAGAGACCCAGTACTTC. Complete variable domain (other parts from reference TRBV18 and TRBJ2-5): NAGVMQNPRHLVRRRGQEARLRCSPMKGHSHVYWYRQLPEEGLKFMVYLQKENIIDESGMPKERFSAEFPKEGPSILRIQQVVRGDSAAYFCASSRDQGVKETQYFGPGTRLLVL.

This chain connects TRBV27 to TRBJ2-5; 8 bases are a match to TRBD1. The CDR3 extends over 15 amino acids. The V gene end was trimmed by 5 bases and the J gene end by 2 bases; junction bases not matched to a gene: 7. Germline loops: CDR1 MNHEY, CDR2 SMNVEV (reference sequence). Written as DNA, the CDR3 is TGTGCCAGCAGTCACGGACAGGGCCGTCAAGAGACCCAGTACTTC. Its protein is CASSHGQGRQETQYF.

This chain connects TRBV7-2 to TRBJ2-3; D may be TRBD2 (6 bases). Per germline, CDR1 SGHTA and CDR2 FQGNSA. The CDR3 loop spans 16 amino acids. V lost 1 base and J lost 3, with 14 bases in between. CDR3 protein: CASSLGGRGWTDTQYF. The DNA for the CDR3 is TGTGCCAGCAGCTTAGGGGGTCGGGGGTGGACAGATACGCAGTATTTT.

The chain recombines TRBV12-3 or TRBV12-4 with TRBJ2-7, with 10 bases fitting TRBD1. CDR3 size: 15 residues. Trimming cost V 6 bases and J 2 bases; bases outside gene matches: 7. The CDR3 nucleotides are TGTGCCAGCAGAGAGGACAGGGGGAAGCCCTACGAGCAGTACTTC. Protein product: CASREDRGKPYEQYF.

Here the CDR3 DNA reads TGTGCCAGCAGCTTGGGACCGTTTGGGGATACGCAGTATTTT. Its translation: CASSLGPFGDTQYF. V and J are TRBV5-6 and TRBJ2-3; no firm D call. Trimming took 0 bases from V and 6 from J, leaving 11 bases between them. The CDR3 totals 14 residues. The germline V gene has CDR1 SGHDT and CDR2 YYEEEE.

CDR3 protein: CATSAPATYEQYF. The CDR3, as DNA: TGTGCCACCAGTGCCCCCGCAACCTACGAGCAGTACTTC. The J gene is TRBJ2-7, the V gene TRBV24-1; D is undetermined. The length of the CDR3 is 13 residues. The V end was cut by 5 bases, the J end by 2 bases, with 9 bases between. Germline V gene data show CDR1 as KGHDR and CDR2 as SFDVKD.

CDR3: CASTGGSYNSPLHF. In DNA form, the CDR3 reads TGTGCCAGCACGGGGGGCTCCTATAATTCACCCCTCCACTTT. The J gene is TRBJ1-6, the V gene TRBV27; D perhaps matches TRBD1 (5 bases). The CDR3 is made up of 14 amino acids. Germline V gene data show CDR1 as MNHEY and CDR2 as SMNVEV (reference sequence). V dropped 7 bases and J dropped 0 bases, with 7 bases sitting between them.

V gene TRBV15 combines with J gene TRBJ2-3; the match to TRBD2 covers 12 bases. This CDR3 spans 17 amino acids. The germline V gene encodes CDR1 LNHNV and CDR2 YYDKDF (reference sequence). Unmatched junction bases numbered 9, after V lost 4 bases and J lost 4 bases. This chain's CDR3 is CATSIATSGSIPDTQYF. DNA of the CDR3: TGTGCCACCAGCATCGCGACTAGCGGGAGTATCCCAGATACGCAGTATTTT.

In DNA form, the CDR3 reads TGTGCCGGCGGGGGACAGGGAAGGAACTATGGCTACACCTTC. This gives the protein CAGGGQGRNYGYTF. This sequence joins TRBV6-1 and TRBJ1-2, with TRBD1 matching over 9 bases. This CDR3 contains 14 residues. With 11 bases clipped from V and 2 bases from J, the junction kept 9 bases outside the gene matches. Germline CDR1 reads MNHNS; CDR2 reads SASEGT.

The rearrangement links TRBV2 to TRBJ2-5, with D possibly being TRBD1 or TRBD2 (5 bases each). This CDR3 region has 14 residues. Per the germline V gene, CDR1 is SNHLY and CDR2 is FYNNEI. Trimming shortened V by 4 bases and J by 5 bases, and 14 bases separated the two germline ends. The DNA of the CDR3 is TGTGCCAGCAGTGTGAGGGGCGCCAGGGAGACCCAGTACTTC. Its protein is CASSVRGARETQYF.